A selection of T cell receptor beta chains follows, all from one sample in a study of T cells in Graves' hyperthyroidism and ophthalmopathy. TCRdb passed the multiplex PCR reads through MiXCR, listing each CDR3 protein once. This sample has fewer than 400,000 distinct CDR3 sequences; approximately 15% occur once, and the top ten carry 25% to 35%. The sample taken for sequencing was blood. These receptors came from a woman aged 18-29 years with Graves' hyperthyroidism that later progressed to Graves' ophthalmopathy. The CDR3 runs from the conserved cysteine through the conserved F or W.

>TRBJ2-7|TRBV24-1
CATANRDSYEQYF
>TRBJ2-1|TRBV11-2
CASSLRLAIDNGQFF
>TRBJ1-1|TRBV20-1
CSAKNRKPNTEAFF
>TRBJ1-1|TRBV10-3
CATFNRAPLPEAFF
>TRBJ1-5|TRBV2
CASSLGAEPQHF
>TRBJ2-5|TRBV6-1
CASTNVVGETQYF
>TRBJ2-2|TRBV2
CASSELAGEFLAEELFF
>TRBJ1-6|TRBV12-3/TRBV12-4
CATGGSYNSPLHF
>TRBJ1-4|TRBV4-1
CASSQAQGNEKLFF
>TRBJ1-5|TRBV7-8
CASSLAGGAGVGQPQHF
>TRBJ2-1|TRBV7-6
CASQQLGQNNNEQFF
>TRBJ2-1|TRBV2
CASRPVRGPYNEQFF
>TRBJ2-7|TRBV4-1
CASSLGPGQGSYEQYF
>TRBJ2-7|TRBV7-6
CASSQQEGPYEQYF
>TRBJ1-1|TRBV20-1
CSARDLVARGGTEAFF
>TRBJ2-2|TRBV6-1
CASSPAGGGELFF
>TRBJ2-1|TRBV6-2/TRBV6-3
CASRPRTSGRNEQFF
>TRBJ1-1|TRBV5-1
CASSLRGADTEAFF
>TRBJ2-2|TRBV13
CASSLWGLAGDPHRGELFF
>TRBJ2-5|TRBV7-6
CASSGRDRGIETQYF
>TRBJ1-1|TRBV9
CASNRPGVDTEAFF
>TRBJ1-2|TRBV7-3
CASSLTAREGGYTF
>TRBJ1-5|TRBV29-1
CSATGVQRRNQPQHF
>TRBJ1-4|TRBV5-1
CASSRGDATNEKLFF
>TRBJ2-5|TRBV19
CASRTGKSETQYF
>TRBJ2-7|TRBV28
CASSPHRRDRGLYEQYF
>TRBJ1-5|TRBV6-9
CASSYGTANGGNQPQHF
>TRBJ1-2|TRBV13
CASRPLINYGYTF
>TRBJ2-5|TRBV20-1
CSAKGRDETQYF
>TRBJ1-5|TRBV19
CASSLTYRGGAQPQHF
>TRBJ2-7|TRBV28
CASSLAPGYYEQYF
>TRBJ1-4|TRBV15
CATSDWAVATNEKLFF
>TRBJ2-2|TRBV2
CASSERVQGLGGELFF